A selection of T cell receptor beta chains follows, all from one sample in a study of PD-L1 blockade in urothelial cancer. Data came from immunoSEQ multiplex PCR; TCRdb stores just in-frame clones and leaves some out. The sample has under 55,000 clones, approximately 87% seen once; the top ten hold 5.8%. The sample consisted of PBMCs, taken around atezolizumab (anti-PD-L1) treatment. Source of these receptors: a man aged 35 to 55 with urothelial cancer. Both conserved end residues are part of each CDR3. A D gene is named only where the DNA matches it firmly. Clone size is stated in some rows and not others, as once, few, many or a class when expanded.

DNA: TGTGCCAGCAGTTTTGGCGGGACTAGCCGTCCTGAGCAGTTCTTC
CDR3: CASSFGGTSRPEQFF
size: -
V: TRBV28
J: TRBJ2-1
D: TRBD2

DNA: TGTGCCAGCAGCCGACAGGTTGCGAGCTCCTACAATGAGCAGTTCTTC
CDR3: CASSRQVASSYNEQFF
size: -
V: TRBV28
J: TRBJ2-1
D: -

DNA: TGTGCCAGCAGTGAAGGAGGGCGAAGAAATCAGCCCCAGCATTTT
CDR3: CASSEGGRRNQPQHF
size: -
V: TRBV2
J: TRBJ1-5
D: -

DNA: TGTGCCAGCAAGGGACTAGCGGGGAGAGAGCAGTTCTTC
CDR3: CASKGLAGREQFF
size: few
V: TRBV28
J: TRBJ2-1
D: TRBD2

DNA: TGTGCCAGTAGTATTGGTAGCTCCTACGAGCAGTACTTC
CDR3: CASSIGSSYEQYF
size: few
V: TRBV19
J: TRBJ2-7
D: -

DNA: TGTGCCAGCAGCGTAGGCGGTATCGGTGAGACCCAGTACTTC
CDR3: CASSVGGIGETQYF
size: -
V: TRBV9
J: TRBJ2-5
D: -

DNA: TGTGCCAGCTCACCGGCGGAACAGGGGGCAAAGACCCAGTACTTC
CDR3: CASSPAEQGAKTQYF
size: -
V: TRBV18
J: TRBJ2-5
D: TRBD1

DNA: TGTGCCAGCTCACCGGACAGGGGTCAGCCCCAGCATTTT
CDR3: CASSPDRGQPQHF
size: -
V: TRBV18
J: TRBJ1-5
D: TRBD1

DNA: TGTGCCAGCAGCTCTATGGGAGTAGGAGAGACCCAGTACTTC
CDR3: CASSSMGVGETQYF
size: -
V: TRBV7-6
J: TRBJ2-5
D: -

DNA: TGTGCCAGCAGTGTGTCTTTGTTGGGGGGATACACCTTC
CDR3: CASSVSLLGGYTF
size: -
V: TRBV6-1
J: TRBJ1-2
D: -

DNA: TGCGCCAGCAGCCAAGGATTAGCGGGACCCCTTAAAAACATTCAGTACTTC
CDR3: CASSQGLAGPLKNIQYF
size: -
V: TRBV4-1
J: TRBJ2-4
D: TRBD2

DNA: TGTGCCAGCAGCCAAGAACCGGGAGGCTACAATGAGCAGTTCTTC
CDR3: CASSQEPGGYNEQFF
size: -
V: TRBV14
J: TRBJ2-1
D: TRBD2

DNA: TGTGCCAGCAGCTTGGTTTCGGGTACCTACGAGCAGTACTTC
CDR3: CASSLVSGTYEQYF
size: -
V: TRBV7-9
J: TRBJ2-7
D: -

DNA: TGCGCCAGCAGCTTGGCCGGCAAAAGGGAGAATGAGCAGTTCTTC
CDR3: CASSLAGKRENEQFF
size: -
V: TRBV5-1
J: TRBJ2-1
D: -

DNA: TGTGCCAGTATGACTAGCGGAGGAAACATTCAGTACTTC
CDR3: CASMTSGGNIQYF
size: -
V: TRBV19
J: TRBJ2-4
D: TRBD2

DNA: TGTGCCAGCAGACAAGCGGGGCCGCTCCCCTACGAGCAGTACTTC
CDR3: CASRQAGPLPYEQYF
size: -
V: TRBV6-5
J: TRBJ2-7
D: TRBD2

DNA: TGTGCCAGCAACTCCAAAAGGGGAAGGGGCACTGAAGCTTTCTTT
CDR3: CASNSKRGRGTEAFF
size: -
V: TRBV28
J: TRBJ1-1
D: -

DNA: TGTGCCAGCAGCTTCGGGAGCACAGATACGCAGTATTTT
CDR3: CASSFGSTDTQYF
size: -
V: TRBV5-6
J: TRBJ2-3
D: -

DNA: TGTGCCAGCAGCTTTAGGCCGGGCGGGAACAATGAGCAGTTCTTC
CDR3: CASSFRPGGNNEQFF
size: -
V: TRBV7-2
J: TRBJ2-1
D: -

DNA: TGTGCCAGCAGTTTATCGAGAGGGGGCTGGAACGAGCAGTACTTC
CDR3: CASSLSRGGWNEQYF
size: -
V: TRBV27
J: TRBJ2-7
D: TRBD1

DNA: TGTGCCAGCAGTTACGCCGGGACAGTCACAGATACGCAGTATTTT
CDR3: CASSYAGTVTDTQYF
size: -
V: TRBV6-5
J: TRBJ2-3
D: TRBD1

DNA: TGTGCCAGCAGTTTACAGGGCTGGAGCAATCAGCCCCAGCATTTT
CDR3: CASSLQGWSNQPQHF
size: few
V: TRBV28
J: TRBJ1-5
D: -

DNA: TGCGCCAGCAGCTTGGGCGGGAGGACGGCCGGGGAGCTGTTTTTT
CDR3: CASSLGGRTAGELFF
size: -
V: TRBV5-1
J: TRBJ2-2
D: TRBD2

DNA: TGTGCCAGCAGTTTTAACAGGGCGGCTCAGCCCCAGCATTTT
CDR3: CASSFNRAAQPQHF
size: -
V: TRBV28
J: TRBJ1-5
D: -

DNA: TGTGCCAGCATCCCCCGGCGGGGGGGGTTTTATGGCTACACCTTC
CDR3: CASIPRRGGFYGYTF
size: -
V: TRBV6-5
J: TRBJ1-2
D: -

DNA: TGTGCCAGCAGCCAGACTAGCGGGAGGGCCGAGACCGGGGAGCTGTTTTTT
CDR3: CASSQTSGRAETGELFF
size: once
V: TRBV28
J: TRBJ2-2
D: TRBD2

DNA: TGCGCCAGCAGCCCCGGACTGGAGAACACCGGGGAGCTGTTTTTT
CDR3: CASSPGLENTGELFF
size: -
V: TRBV5-1
J: TRBJ2-2
D: -